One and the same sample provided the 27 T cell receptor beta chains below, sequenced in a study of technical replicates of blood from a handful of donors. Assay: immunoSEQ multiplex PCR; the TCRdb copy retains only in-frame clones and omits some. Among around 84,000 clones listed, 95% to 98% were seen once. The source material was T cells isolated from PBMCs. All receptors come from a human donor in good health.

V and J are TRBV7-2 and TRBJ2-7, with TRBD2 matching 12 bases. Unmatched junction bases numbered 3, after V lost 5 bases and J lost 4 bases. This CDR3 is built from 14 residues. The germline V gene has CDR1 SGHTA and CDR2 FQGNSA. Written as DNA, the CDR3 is TGTGCCAGCAGCAAAACTAGCGGGAGGTACGAGCAGTACTTC. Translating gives CASSKTSGRYEQYF.

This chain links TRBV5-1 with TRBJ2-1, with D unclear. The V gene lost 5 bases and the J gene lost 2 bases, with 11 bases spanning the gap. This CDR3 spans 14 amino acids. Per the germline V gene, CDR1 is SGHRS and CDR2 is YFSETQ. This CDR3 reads CASRGSPTYNEQFF. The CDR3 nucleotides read TGCGCCAGCAGAGGTAGCCCAACCTACAATGAGCAGTTCTTC.

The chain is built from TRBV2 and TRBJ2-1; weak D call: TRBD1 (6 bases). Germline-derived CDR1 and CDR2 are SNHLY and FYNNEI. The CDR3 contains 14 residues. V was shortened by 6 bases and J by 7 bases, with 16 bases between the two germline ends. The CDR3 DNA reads TGTGCCAGCAGCGGGACAACAGGGAATAATGAGCAGTTCTTC. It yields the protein CASSGTTGNNEQFF.

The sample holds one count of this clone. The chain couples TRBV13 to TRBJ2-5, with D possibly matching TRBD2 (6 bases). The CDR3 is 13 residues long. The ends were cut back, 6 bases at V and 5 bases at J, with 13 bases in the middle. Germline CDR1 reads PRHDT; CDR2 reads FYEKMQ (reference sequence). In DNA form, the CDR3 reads TGTGCCAGCAGGGCGGGGTTCTTGGAGACCCAGTACTTC. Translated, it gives CASRAGFLETQYF.

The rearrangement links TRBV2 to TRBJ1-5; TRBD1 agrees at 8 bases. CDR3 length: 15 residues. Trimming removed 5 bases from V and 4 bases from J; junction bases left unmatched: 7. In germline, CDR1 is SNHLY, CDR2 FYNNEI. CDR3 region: CASSKTGAGNQPQHF. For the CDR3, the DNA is TGTGCCAGCAGTAAGACAGGGGCAGGGAATCAGCCCCAGCATTTT.

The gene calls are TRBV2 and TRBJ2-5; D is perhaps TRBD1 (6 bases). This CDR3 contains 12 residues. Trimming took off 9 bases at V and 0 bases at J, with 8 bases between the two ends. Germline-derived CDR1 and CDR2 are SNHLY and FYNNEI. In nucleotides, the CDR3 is TGTGCCAGTCGACAGGACCAAGAGACCCAGTACTTC. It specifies CASRQDQETQYF. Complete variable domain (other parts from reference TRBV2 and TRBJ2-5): EPEVTQTPSHQVTQMGQEVILRCVPISNHLYFYWYRQILGQKVEFLVSFYNNEISEKSEIFDDQFSVERPDGSNFTLKIRSTKLEDSAMYFCASRQDQETQYFGPGTRLLVL.

For the CDR3, the DNA is TGCGCCAGCAGCTTTTCACAGGGCCGCTCCTACGAGCAGTACTTC. Translated: CASSFSQGRSYEQYF. V and J are TRBV5-1 and TRBJ2-7; maybe TRBD1 (6 bases). CDR3 size: 15 residues. Looked up from germline, CDR1 is SGHRS and CDR2 is YFSETQ. Trimming pared 2 bases from V and 0 bases from J, leaving 12 bases between.

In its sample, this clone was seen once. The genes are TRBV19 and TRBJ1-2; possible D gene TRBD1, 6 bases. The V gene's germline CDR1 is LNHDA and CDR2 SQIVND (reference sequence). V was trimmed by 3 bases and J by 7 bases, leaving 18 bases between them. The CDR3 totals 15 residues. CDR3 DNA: TGTGCCAGTAGTATGTTCCGAGACAGGTTCATTGGCTACACCTTC. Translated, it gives CASSMFRDRFIGYTF.

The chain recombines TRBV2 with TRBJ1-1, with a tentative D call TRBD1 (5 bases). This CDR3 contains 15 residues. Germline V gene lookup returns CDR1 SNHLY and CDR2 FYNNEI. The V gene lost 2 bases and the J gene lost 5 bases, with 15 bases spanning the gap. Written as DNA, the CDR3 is TGTGCCAGCAGTGAAATTGGGGGGGTGGGTACTGAAGCTTTCTTT. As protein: CASSEIGGVGTEAFF. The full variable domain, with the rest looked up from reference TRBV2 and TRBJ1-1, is EPEVTQTPSHQVTQMGQEVILRCVPISNHLYFYWYRQILGQKVEFLVSFYNNEISEKSEIFDDQFSVERPDGSNFTLKIRSTKLEDSAMYFCASSEIGGVGTEAFFGQGTRLTVV.

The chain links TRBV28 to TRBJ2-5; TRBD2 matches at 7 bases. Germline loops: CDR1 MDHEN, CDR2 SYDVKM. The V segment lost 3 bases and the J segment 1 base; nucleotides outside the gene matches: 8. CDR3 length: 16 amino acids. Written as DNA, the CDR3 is TGTGCCAGCAGTTTTGGGGGGGGTACTGTCCAAGAGACCCAGTACTTC. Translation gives CASSFGGGTVQETQYF.

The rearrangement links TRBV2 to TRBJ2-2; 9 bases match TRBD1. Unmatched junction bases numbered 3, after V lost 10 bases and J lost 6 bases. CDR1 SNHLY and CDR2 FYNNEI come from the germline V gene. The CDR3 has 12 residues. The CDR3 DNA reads TGTGCCAACAGGGGGCGCGCCGGGGAGCTGTTTTTT. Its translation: CANRGRAGELFF.

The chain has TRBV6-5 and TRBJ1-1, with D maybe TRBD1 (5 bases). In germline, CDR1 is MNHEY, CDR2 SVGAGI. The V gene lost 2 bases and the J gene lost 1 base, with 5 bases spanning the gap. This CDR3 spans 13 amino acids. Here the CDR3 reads CASSYTGNTEAFF. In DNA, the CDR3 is TGTGCCAGCAGTTACACAGGGAACACTGAAGCTTTCTTT.

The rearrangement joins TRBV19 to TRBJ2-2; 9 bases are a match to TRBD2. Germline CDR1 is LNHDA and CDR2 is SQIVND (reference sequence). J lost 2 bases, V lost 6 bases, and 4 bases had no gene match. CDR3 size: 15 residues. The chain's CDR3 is CASRTSGQNTGELFF. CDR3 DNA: TGTGCCAGTAGGACTAGCGGACAAAACACCGGGGAGCTGTTTTTT.

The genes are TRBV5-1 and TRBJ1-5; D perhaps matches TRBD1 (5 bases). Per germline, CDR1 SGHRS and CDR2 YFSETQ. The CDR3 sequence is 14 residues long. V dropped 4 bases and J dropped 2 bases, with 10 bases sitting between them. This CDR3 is CASSAGLGNQPQHF. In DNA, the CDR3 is TGCGCCAGCAGCGCAGGGTTGGGCAATCAGCCCCAGCATTTT.

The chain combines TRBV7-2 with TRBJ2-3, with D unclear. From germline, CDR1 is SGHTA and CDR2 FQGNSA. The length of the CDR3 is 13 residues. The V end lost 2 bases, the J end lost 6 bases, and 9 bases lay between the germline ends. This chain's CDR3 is CASSLIRSDTQYF. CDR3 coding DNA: TGTGCCAGCAGCTTAATTCGGTCGGATACGCAGTATTTT.

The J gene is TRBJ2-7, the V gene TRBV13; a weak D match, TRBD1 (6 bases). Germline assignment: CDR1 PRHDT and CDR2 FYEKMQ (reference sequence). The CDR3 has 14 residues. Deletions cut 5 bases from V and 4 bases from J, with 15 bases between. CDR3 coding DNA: TGTGCCAGCAGCCAAGGGGGTTCCCTATACGAGCAGTACTTC. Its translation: CASSQGGSLYEQYF.

Here the CDR3 reads CASGLGSGMNGETQYF. The DNA for the CDR3 is TGTGCTAGTGGTTTGGGCTCAGGGATGAATGGGGAGACCCAGTACTTC. The chain joins TRBV12-5 to TRBJ2-5, with D possibly TRBD1 on 5 matching bases. Trimming removed 1 base from V and 5 bases from J, with 17 bases in between. The CDR3 is made up of 16 amino acids. From germline, CDR1 is LGHNT and CDR2 FRNRAP.

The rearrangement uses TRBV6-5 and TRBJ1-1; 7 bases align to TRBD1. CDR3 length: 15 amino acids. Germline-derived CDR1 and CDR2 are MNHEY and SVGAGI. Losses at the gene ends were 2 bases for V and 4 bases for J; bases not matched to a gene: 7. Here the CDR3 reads CASSYGDRVSTEAFF. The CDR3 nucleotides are TGTGCCAGCAGTTACGGTGACAGGGTGAGCACTGAAGCTTTCTTT.

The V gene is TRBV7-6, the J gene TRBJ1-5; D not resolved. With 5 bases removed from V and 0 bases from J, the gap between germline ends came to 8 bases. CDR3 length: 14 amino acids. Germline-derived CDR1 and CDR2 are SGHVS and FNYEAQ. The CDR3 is CASSPVDSNQPQHF. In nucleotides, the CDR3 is TGTGCCAGCAGCCCGGTAGATAGCAATCAGCCCCAGCATTTT.

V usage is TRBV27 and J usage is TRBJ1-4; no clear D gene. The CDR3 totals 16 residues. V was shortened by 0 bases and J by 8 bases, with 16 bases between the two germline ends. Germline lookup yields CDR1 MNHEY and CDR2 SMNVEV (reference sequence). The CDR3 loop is CASSLSGSGFDEKLFF. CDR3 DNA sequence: TGTGCCAGCAGTTTATCGGGGAGCGGATTTGACGAAAAACTGTTTTTT.

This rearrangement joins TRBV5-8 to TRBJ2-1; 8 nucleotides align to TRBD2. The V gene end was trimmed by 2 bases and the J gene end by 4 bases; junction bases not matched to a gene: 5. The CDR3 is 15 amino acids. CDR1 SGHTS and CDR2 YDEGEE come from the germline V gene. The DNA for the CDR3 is TGTGCCAGCAGCTTTGGGTCTAGCGGGTACAATGAGCAGTTCTTC. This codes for CASSFGSSGYNEQFF.

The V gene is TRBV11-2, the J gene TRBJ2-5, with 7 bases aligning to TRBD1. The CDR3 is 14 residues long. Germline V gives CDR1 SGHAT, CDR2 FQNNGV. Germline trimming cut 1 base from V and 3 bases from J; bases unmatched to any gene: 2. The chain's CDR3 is CASSLVTGEETQYF. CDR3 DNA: TGTGCCAGCAGCTTAGTAACAGGGGAAGAGACCCAGTACTTC.

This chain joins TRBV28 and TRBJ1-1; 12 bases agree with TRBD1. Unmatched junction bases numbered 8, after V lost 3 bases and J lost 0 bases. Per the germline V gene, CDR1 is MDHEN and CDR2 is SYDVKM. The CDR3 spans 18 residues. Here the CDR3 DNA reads TGTGCCAGCAGTTTTGCCTCCGGGACAGGGGGCATGAACACTGAAGCTTTCTTT. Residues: CASSFASGTGGMNTEAFF.

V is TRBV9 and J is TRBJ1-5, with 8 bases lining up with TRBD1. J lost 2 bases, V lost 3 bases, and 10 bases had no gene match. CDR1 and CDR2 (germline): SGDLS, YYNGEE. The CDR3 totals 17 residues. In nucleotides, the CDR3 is TGTGCCAGCAGCGCCGGACAGGGAATGGTCGGCAATCAGCCCCAGCATTTT. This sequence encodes CASSAGQGMVGNQPQHF.

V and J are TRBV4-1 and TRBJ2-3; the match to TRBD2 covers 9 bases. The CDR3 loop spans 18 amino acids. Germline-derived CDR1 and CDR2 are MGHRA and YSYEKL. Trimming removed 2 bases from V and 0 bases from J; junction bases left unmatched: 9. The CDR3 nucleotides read TGCGCCAGCAGCCAAAGTAGCCTAGCGGGAACTAGCACAGATACGCAGTATTTT. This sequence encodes CASSQSSLAGTSTDTQYF.

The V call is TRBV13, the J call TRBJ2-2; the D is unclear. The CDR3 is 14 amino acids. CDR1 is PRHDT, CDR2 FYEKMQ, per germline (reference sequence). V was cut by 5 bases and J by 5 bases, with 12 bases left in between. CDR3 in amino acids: CASSPPEETGELFF. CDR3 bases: TGTGCCAGCAGCCCCCCTGAGGAGACCGGGGAGCTGTTTTTT.

The CDR3 DNA follows: TGCAGCGTTGCGGCGGGCAGGTCTGAAGCTTTCTTT. The encoded protein is CSVAAGRSEAFF. The V and J genes are TRBV29-1 and TRBJ1-1; D ambiguous. From germline, CDR1 is SQVTM and CDR2 ANQGSEA. The V end lost 4 bases, the J end lost 6 bases, and 12 bases lay between the germline ends. This CDR3 is 12 amino acids long.